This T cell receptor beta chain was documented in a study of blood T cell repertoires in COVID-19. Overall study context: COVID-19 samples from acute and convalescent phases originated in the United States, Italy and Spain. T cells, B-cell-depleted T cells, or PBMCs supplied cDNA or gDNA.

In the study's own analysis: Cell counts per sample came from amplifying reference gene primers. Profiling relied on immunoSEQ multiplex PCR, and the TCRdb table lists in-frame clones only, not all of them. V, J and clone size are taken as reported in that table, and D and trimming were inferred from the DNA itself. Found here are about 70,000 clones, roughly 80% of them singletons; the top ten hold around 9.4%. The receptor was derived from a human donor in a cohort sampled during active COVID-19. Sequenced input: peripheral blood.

The CDR3 DNA follows: TGCGCCAGCAGCTTGGAGGGACTCTACGAGCAGTACTTC. Translating it yields CASSLEGLYEQYF. This chain connects TRBV5-1 to TRBJ2-7; weak D call: TRBD2 (6 bases). The CDR3 has 13 residues. The germline V and J ends were trimmed by 0 bases and 3 bases, with 7 bases remaining between them. Looked up from germline, CDR1 is SGHRS and CDR2 is YFSETQ. Full variable domain (missing parts from reference TRBV5-1 and TRBJ2-7): KAGVTQTPRYLIKTRGQQVTLSCSPISGHRSVSWYQQTPGQGLQFLFEYFSETQRNKGNFPGRFSGRQFSNSRSEMNVSTLELGDSALYLCASSLEGLYEQYFGPGTRLTVT.